The 18 T cell receptor beta chains reported below all come from one sample, sequenced in a study of T cells after yellow fever vaccination. TCRdb processed the 5' RACE reads anew with MiXCR; each CDR3 protein has one entry. This sample has 200,000 to 300,000 distinct CDR3 sequences; less than 7.5% occur once, and the top ten carry 1% to 1.2%. The source material was CD4+ T cells sorted from PBMCs, sampled on the day of the yellow fever booster vaccination. The receptors here all came from a man aged 25 to 45 who received the YFV17D yellow fever vaccine.

The DNA of the CDR3 is TGTGCCAGCAGCTCTCTCCGGGACAGGGGCATGAAGAATGGCTACACCTTC. It yields the protein CASSSLRDRGMKNGYTF. V is TRBV11-2 and J is TRBJ1-2, with TRBD1 identical over 10 bases. Unmatched junction bases numbered 14, after V lost 4 bases and J lost 6 bases. This CDR3 spans 17 amino acids. Germline-derived CDR1 and CDR2 are SGHAT and FQNNGV.

This clonotype appeared many times. V usage is TRBV27 and J usage is TRBJ2-3, with 7 positions matching TRBD2. Germline V gene data show CDR1 as MNHEY and CDR2 as SMNVEV (reference sequence). V dropped 2 bases and J dropped 2; count of bases not matched to a gene: 4. CDR3 size: 15 residues. The CDR3 loop reads CASSLGRGYTDTQYF. In nucleotides, the CDR3 is TGTGCCAGCAGTTTAGGGAGGGGATACACAGATACGCAGTATTTT.

The chain joins TRBV7-6 to TRBJ2-2; D is undetermined. The CDR3 contains 12 residues. The V gene's germline CDR1 is SGHVS and CDR2 FNYEAQ. V dropped 2 bases and J dropped 6 bases, with 4 bases sitting between them. CDR3 in DNA: TGTGCCAGCAGCTTATACCCCGGGGAGCTGTTTTTT. Its translation is CASSLYPGELFF. The entire variable domain, with the rest obtained from reference TRBV7-6 and TRBJ2-2, is as follows: GAGVSQSPRYKVTKRGQDVALRCDPISGHVSLYWYRQALGQGPEFLTYFNYEAQQDKSGLPNDRFSAERPEGSISTLTIQRTEQRDSAMYRCASSLYPGELFFGEGSRLTVL.

This clonotype appeared a few times. The chain has TRBV6-2 or TRBV6-3 and TRBJ1-5; 9 nucleotides match TRBD1. Germline CDR1 is MNHEY and CDR2 is SVGEGT. The J segment lost 6 bases and the V segment lost 3 bases, leaving 3 bases of the junction unmatched. The CDR3 runs to 14 residues. The CDR3 nucleotides read TGTGCCAGCAGTTATGGGACAGGGTCTCAGCCCCAGCATTTT. This encodes CASSYGTGSQPQHF.

The V call is TRBV20-1, the J call TRBJ2-3; tentative D call: TRBD2 (5 bases). CDR1 is DFQATT, CDR2 SNEGSKA, per germline (reference sequence). The V and J ends lost 0 bases and 4 bases respectively, with 11 bases between them. The CDR3 runs to 14 residues. The chain's CDR3 is CSARDPWRADTQYF. In DNA, the CDR3 is TGCAGTGCTAGAGATCCGTGGCGGGCAGATACGCAGTATTTT.

The chain combines TRBV5-6 with TRBJ1-4, with 8 bases that match TRBD1. V gave up 2 bases and J gave up 3 bases; unmatched junction bases: 0. Germline V gene lookup returns CDR1 SGHDT and CDR2 YYEEEE. The CDR3 length is 14 residues. CDR3 nucleotide sequence: TGTGCCAGCAGCTTACAGGGGGCTAATGAAAAACTGTTTTTT. Protein sequence: CASSLQGANEKLFF. The full variable domain, with the rest looked up from reference TRBV5-6 and TRBJ1-4, is DAGVTQSPTHLIKTRGQQVTLRCSPKSGHDTVSWYQQALGQGPQFIFQYYEEEERQRGNFPDRFSGHQFPNYSSELNVNALLLGDSALYLCASSLQGANEKLFFGSGTQLSVL.

The chain couples TRBV5-4 to TRBJ2-5; 8 bases are a match to TRBD2. The CDR3 sequence is 12 residues long. CDR1 is SGHNT, CDR2 YYREEE, per germline (reference sequence). The CDR3 DNA sequence: TGTGCTACTAGCGGCATCCAAGAGACCCAGTACTTC. Amino acid sequence: CATSGIQETQYF. Together with reference TRBV5-4 and TRBJ2-5, the CDR3 gives the full variable domain: ETGVTQSPTHLIKTRGQQVTLRCSSQSGHNTVSWYQQALGQGPQFIFQYYREEENGRGNFPPRFSGLQFPNYSSELNVNALELDDSALYLCATSGIQETQYFGPGTRLLVL.

At least ten counts were recorded for this clonotype. The V call is TRBV29-1, the J call TRBJ2-5; TRBD1 might be the D (5 bases). The CDR3 covers 16 residues. The germline V gene encodes CDR1 SQVTM and CDR2 ANQGSEA. Trimming removed 4 bases from V and 4 bases from J, with 22 bases in between. This CDR3 reads CSVGPEQELAAETQYF. In DNA, the CDR3 is TGCAGCGTTGGCCCTGAACAGGAACTGGCGGCAGAGACCCAGTACTTC.

This clonotype was detected ten times or more. V gene TRBV2 combines with J gene TRBJ2-1; 8 nucleotides match TRBD2. J was trimmed by 3 bases and V by 4 bases; bases with no gene match: 2. The V gene's germline CDR1 is SNHLY and CDR2 FYNNEI. The CDR3 consists of 14 residues. This chain's CDR3 is CASSALAGYNEQFF. Here the CDR3 DNA reads TGTGCCAGCAGTGCCCTAGCGGGCTACAATGAGCAGTTCTTC.

This clonotype turned up a few times. The V gene is TRBV12-3 or TRBV12-4, the J gene TRBJ2-1; 8 bases agree with TRBD2. The V and J ends lost 4 bases and 15 bases, in that order; junction bases with no gene match: 11. The CDR3 is 13 amino acids. The CDR3 region has the DNA TGTGCCAGCAGTTCGACTAGCGCACTACCCCGGTTCTTC. This encodes CASSSTSALPRFF.

The gene calls are TRBV12-3 or TRBV12-4 and TRBJ2-1, with TRBD1 identical over 7 bases. The CDR3 is made up of 15 amino acids. With V trimmed by 1 base and J by 3 bases, 3 bases remained unmatched. CDR3 region: CASSLGQGIYNEQFF. The CDR3 bases are TGTGCCAGCAGTTTAGGACAGGGAATCTACAATGAGCAGTTCTTC.

The chain links TRBV6-5 to TRBJ2-1; D may be TRBD2 (5 bases). Looked up from germline, CDR1 is MNHEY and CDR2 is SVGAGI. CDR3 length equals 13 residues. V was trimmed by 4 bases and J by 8 bases, leaving 12 bases between them. CDR3 amino acids: CASSLEAWDEQFF. CDR3 coding DNA: TGTGCCAGCAGTTTGGAGGCCTGGGATGAGCAGTTCTTC.

Ten or more counts support this clonotype. At one boundary the junction diverges from the germline segment, which might be a read error. The chain joins TRBV6-2 or TRBV6-3 to TRBJ2-1, with 15 nucleotides matching TRBD2. Germline lookup yields CDR1 MNHEY and CDR2 SVGEGT. This CDR3 region has 16 residues. The CDR3 reads CASRPFGLAGGQGMIF. For the CDR3, the DNA is TGTGCCAGCAGACCCTTCGGACTAGCGGGAGGGCAGGGGATGATCTTC.

The rearrangement links TRBV6-7 to TRBJ2-7; D is possibly TRBD2 (5 bases). TRBV6-7 is filed as an ORF, its function uncertain. This CDR3 region has 12 residues. Trimming stripped 8 bases from V and 6 bases from J, with 14 bases between. The CDR3, as DNA: TGTGCCAGCGGGCGGGCCTTTCTCGAGCAGTACTTC. Its translation is CASGRAFLEQYF.

This clonotype was seen many times. V usage is TRBV10-3 and J usage is TRBJ2-5; maybe TRBD2 (5 bases). The CDR3 sequence is 15 residues long. Trimming left V 6 bases short and J 4 bases short, with 18 bases between. CDR1 and CDR2 (germline): ENHRY, SYGVKD. CDR3 sequence (DNA): TGTGCCATCAGAGACTCGGCAGGCCGGGGAGAGACCCAGTACTTC. Its translation: CAIRDSAGRGETQYF.

This clonotype was detected many times. J is TRBJ1-1 and V is TRBV29-1; D not resolved. The V end was cut by 2 bases, the J end by 0 bases, with 4 bases between. The CDR3 is made up of 12 amino acids. Germline-derived CDR1 and CDR2 are SQVTM and ANQGSEA. This chain's CDR3 is CSVERMNTEAFF. The CDR3 DNA is TGCAGCGTTGAAAGAATGAACACTGAAGCTTTCTTT.

The gene calls are TRBV11-2 and TRBJ2-7; TRBD1 matches 7 bases. V lost 5 bases to trimming and J lost 9 bases; unmatched junction nucleotides: 10. Germline V gene lookup returns CDR1 SGHAT and CDR2 FQNNGV. This CDR3 region has 13 residues. CDR3 coding DNA: TGTGCCAGCAGCCGACAGGGCTCCGGAGTGCAGTACTTC. Translating it yields CASSRQGSGVQYF.

V is TRBV5-5 and J is TRBJ2-3, with D unresolved. Trimming pared 3 bases from V and 6 bases from J, leaving 11 bases between. Germline CDR1 SGHKS, CDR2 YYEKEE (reference sequence). The CDR3 runs 13 residues. The CDR3 DNA reads as TGTGCCAGCAGCTCCCCAAGTCTTGATACGCAGTATTTT. Translation gives CASSSPSLDTQYF.